One and the same sample provided the 20 T cell receptor beta chains below, sequenced in a study of vaccination and CD4 T cells after COVID-19. These receptors have no known antigen. Sequenced with the Oncomine TCR Beta short-read assay was DNA taken from cultured CD4+ T cells. TCRdb redid the calling of the PCR reads with MiXCR, one entry per CDR3 protein. The profile shows thousands of distinct CDR3 sequences, roughly 79% of them singletons. As for treatment: roughly ten-day PBMC culture with coronavirus spike peptide pools or control peptides (ViraFEST assay). The specimen was CD4+ T cells from blood, cultured in vitro. These receptors came from a human donor who had recovered from COVID-19.

This sequence joins TRBV24-1 and TRBJ2-1, with 14 nucleotides matching TRBD2. With V trimmed by 2 bases and J by 3 bases, 8 bases remained unmatched. This CDR3 contains 19 residues. Germline V lookup: CDR1 KGHDR, CDR2 SFDVKD. CDR3 in amino acids: CATSDSGTSGRRGYNEQFF. In DNA form, the CDR3 reads TGTGCCACCAGTGATTCCGGGACTAGCGGGAGAAGGGGCTACAATGAGCAGTTCTTC.

The chain links TRBV6-1 to TRBJ2-5; D remains unclear. The CDR3 spans 16 residues. V was clipped by 1 base and J by 0 bases, with 12 bases between them. Germline-derived CDR1 and CDR2 are MNHNS and SASEGT. DNA for the CDR3: TGTGCCAGCAGTGAAGGAGGCCAGTCGTACCAAGAGACCCAGTACTTC. Encoded protein: CASSEGGQSYQETQYF.

The V gene is TRBV20-1, the J gene TRBJ1-5; D gene unclear. The V and J ends lost 0 bases and 6 bases respectively, with 12 bases between them. The CDR3 is 14 amino acids. The V gene's germline CDR1 is DFQATT and CDR2 SNEGSKA (reference sequence). Written as DNA, the CDR3 is TGCAGTGCTAGAGATCGTGAAGGGTTTCAGCCCCAGCATTTT. This codes for CSARDREGFQPQHF.

The rearrangement uses TRBV10-2 and TRBJ1-2; 7 positions match TRBD1. The junction had 6 bases not matched to a gene; V was cut back by 6 bases and J by 2 bases. The CDR3 length is 14 residues. Germline V gene data show CDR1 as WSHSY and CDR2 as SAAADI. The CDR3 loop is CASSVTTGNYGYTF. In nucleotides, the CDR3 is TGCGCCAGCAGCGTCACGACAGGGAACTATGGCTACACCTTC.

CDR3 DNA sequence: TGCAGTGCTTGGTCCGGGTCTTATGGCTACACCTTC. It is translated as CSAWSGSYGYTF. This chain links TRBV20-1 with TRBJ1-2, with no clear D. Germline V gene lookup returns CDR1 DFQATT and CDR2 SNEGSKA (reference sequence). The CDR3 has 12 amino acids. Trimming cost V 5 bases and J 5 bases, with 12 bases left between them.

The chain combines TRBV5-1 with TRBJ2-7, with TRBD1 as a possible D gene (6 bases). Germline CDR1 is SGHRS and CDR2 is YFSETQ. This CDR3 is built from 14 residues. The germline V and J ends were trimmed by 7 bases and 0 bases, with 14 bases remaining between them. Here the CDR3 DNA reads TGCGCCAGCGTGCCGACAGGAAACTCCTACGAGCAGTACTTC. Its protein is CASVPTGNSYEQYF.

The rearrangement joins TRBV5-1 to TRBJ1-1; D ambiguous. The CDR3 sequence is 15 residues long. In germline, CDR1 is SGHRS, CDR2 YFSETQ. The V end was cut by 0 bases, the J end by 2 bases, with 11 bases between. The chain's CDR3 is CASSLEGPGNTEAFF. The CDR3, as DNA: TGCGCCAGCAGCTTGGAAGGCCCGGGTAACACTGAAGCTTTCTTT.

The chain joins TRBV29-1 to TRBJ2-5; TRBD1 might be the D (6 bases). This CDR3 is 13 amino acids long. Trimming left V 3 bases short and J 4 bases short, with 12 bases between. Germline loops: CDR1 SQVTM, CDR2 ANQGSEA. The CDR3 sequence: CSVDRGASETQYF. The CDR3 region has the DNA TGCAGCGTTGACAGGGGCGCGTCAGAGACCCAGTACTTC.

J is TRBJ1-6 and V is TRBV27, with D perhaps matching TRBD1 (5 bases). CDR1 and CDR2 from the germline V gene are MNHEY and SMNVEV (reference sequence). The V end was cut by 6 bases, the J end by 3 bases, with 15 bases between. The CDR3 is 16 amino acids. The CDR3 sequence: CASRDDSFDYNSPLHF. Here the CDR3 DNA reads TGTGCCAGCAGGGATGACAGCTTCGACTATAATTCACCCCTCCACTTT.

Here the CDR3 reads CASSRGGGVNQPQHF. The CDR3 DNA follows: TGTGCCAGCAGCCGTGGGGGAGGGGTCAATCAGCCCCAGCATTTT. The chain has TRBV6-1 and TRBJ1-5; tentatively, D is TRBD1 (5 bases). V lost 6 bases and J lost 3, with 15 bases in between. The CDR3 covers 15 residues. Germline values: CDR1 MNHNS, CDR2 SASEGT.

This sequence joins TRBV2 and TRBJ2-7; D is unresolved. The CDR3 has 12 amino acids. V was pared by 7 bases and J by 3 bases, with 10 bases between. The germline V gene has CDR1 SNHLY and CDR2 FYNNEI. CDR3 protein: CASTATFYEQYF. The CDR3 DNA reads as TGTGCCAGCACGGCAACTTTCTACGAGCAGTACTTC. Combining the CDR3 with reference TRBV2 and TRBJ2-7 gives the whole variable domain EPEVTQTPSHQVTQMGQEVILRCVPISNHLYFYWYRQILGQKVEFLVSFYNNEISEKSEIFDDQFSVERPDGSNFTLKIRSTKLEDSAMYFCASTATFYEQYFGPGTRLTVT.

This rearrangement joins TRBV5-8 to TRBJ1-1; 9 nucleotides match TRBD1. The CDR3 is 16 amino acids. In germline, CDR1 is SGHTS, CDR2 YDEGEE. J gave up 6 bases and V 0 bases, and 9 bases lay outside the gene matches. The CDR3 coding sequence is TGTGCCAGCAGCTTGGGGACCGGGACAGGGATGTCTGAAGCTTTCTTT. It codes for CASSLGTGTGMSEAFF.

The gene calls are TRBV2 and TRBJ2-4; D gene ambiguous. V was pared by 6 bases and J by 0 bases, with 12 bases between. The CDR3 spans 15 residues. Germline V lookup: CDR1 SNHLY, CDR2 FYNNEI. The CDR3 loop is CASRVTRVAKNIQYF. CDR3 nucleotide sequence: TGTGCCAGCAGGGTGACACGGGTAGCCAAAAACATTCAGTACTTC.

This sequence joins TRBV2 and TRBJ2-3, with unresolved D. The V and J ends lost 11 bases and 10 bases respectively, with 16 bases between them. Germline lookup yields CDR1 SNHLY and CDR2 FYNNEI. The CDR3 runs to 11 residues. CDR3 loop: CASTWGTSQYF. CDR3 nucleotides: TGTGCCTCCACTTGGGGAACTTCGCAGTATTTT.

This chain links TRBV5-1 with TRBJ2-5; D may correspond to TRBD1 or TRBD2 (7 bases each). The CDR3 has 15 amino acids. V was shortened by 4 bases and J by 5 bases, with 18 bases between the two germline ends. Germline CDR1 is SGHRS and CDR2 is YFSETQ. CDR3: CASSTTHRGGETQYF. For the CDR3, the DNA is TGCGCCAGCAGCACCACCCACAGGGGAGGGGAGACCCAGTACTTC.

This clonotype counts as medium-sized. J is TRBJ2-7 and V is TRBV20-1, with a tentative D call TRBD2 (6 bases). The CDR3 loop spans 17 amino acids. Germline lookup yields CDR1 DFQATT and CDR2 SNEGSKA (reference sequence). Trimming stripped 6 bases from V and 5 bases from J, with 29 bases between. The CDR3 region has the DNA TGCAGTGCCGACGGAGGGAATGGAGGGACTGATTGGGACGAGCAGTACTTC. It yields the protein CSADGGNGGTDWDEQYF.

Comment on this clonotype: Possible read error: a much larger clone is one base away. The chain couples TRBV6-1 to TRBJ2-3, with D perhaps given as TRBD1 or TRBD2 (5 bases each). The CDR3 is made up of 15 amino acids. Germline V gives CDR1 MNHNS, CDR2 SASEGT. As DNA, the CDR3 is TGTGCCAGCAGCCTGGGACGCGAGTTGACAGATACGCAGTGTTTT. Its translation is CASSLGRELTDTQCF.

The chain carries TRBV19 and TRBJ2-7, with 13 bases lining up with TRBD2. Germline values: CDR1 LNHDA, CDR2 SQIVND (reference sequence). This CDR3 spans 17 amino acids. V lost 3 bases to trimming and J lost 6 bases; unmatched junction nucleotides: 11. For the CDR3, the DNA is TGTGCCAGTAGTATTGGCCCCGGACTAGCGGGAGTTAGCGAGCAGTACTTC. As protein: CASSIGPGLAGVSEQYF. The full variable domain, completed using reference TRBV19 and TRBJ2-7, is DGGITQSPKYLFRKEGQNVTLSCEQNLNHDAMYWYRQDPGQGLRLIYYSQIVNDFQKGDIAEGYSVSREKKESFPLTVTSAQKNPTAFYLCASSIGPGLAGVSEQYFGPGTRLTVT.

J is TRBJ2-7 and V is TRBV28, with D possibly TRBD1 on 5 matching bases. This CDR3 spans 12 amino acids. CDR1 and CDR2 (germline): MDHEN, SYDVKM. V dropped 5 bases and J dropped 12 bases, with 17 bases sitting between them. This CDR3 is CASSPRQFTWYF. DNA for the CDR3: TGTGCCAGCAGTCCGCGACAGTTTACGTGGTACTTC.

The CDR3 coding sequence is TGCAGCGTGCGGTCCCCAGGCGGTGAAAAACTGTTTTTT. This sequence encodes CSVRSPGGEKLFF. The chain employs TRBV29-1 and TRBJ1-4, with unresolved D. The CDR3 totals 13 residues. Trimming removed 6 bases at V and 7 bases at J, with 15 bases between. Germline V CDR1 and CDR2: SQVTM, ANQGSEA. The whole variable domain, filled in from reference TRBV29-1 and TRBJ1-4, reads SAVISQKPSRDICQRGTSLTIQCQVDSQVTMMFWYRQQPGQSLTLIATANQGSEATYESGFVIDKFPISRPNLTFSTLTVSNMSPEDSSIYLCSVRSPGGEKLFFGSGTQLSVL.